The 25 T cell receptor beta chains given below trace back to one sample, sequenced in a study of human T cells and chemical hapten exposure. Sample time point: healthy volunteer bleed at 2 weeks. Unseparated into fractions, whole blood served as the source from which total RNA was extracted. TCRdb re-called the RACE reads with MiXCR, one entry per CDR3 protein. This table holds over 100,000 distinct CDR3 sequences, approximately 10% found once. Specimen: whole blood. All receptors derive from a male donor in good health. Some clones in this sample may be carry-over from other donors' samples.

The rearrangement uses TRBV5-4 and TRBJ2-2; tentative D call: TRBD1 (5 bases). Between the trimmed V and J ends, which lost 0 bases and 1 base, there was a span of 7 bases. The CDR3 sequence is 15 residues long. Looked up from germline, CDR1 is SGHNT and CDR2 is YYREEE (reference sequence). The CDR3 loop reads CASSLVGVNTGELFF. The CDR3 nucleotides read TGTGCCAGCAGCTTGGTAGGGGTGAACACCGGGGAGCTGTTTTTT.

This clonotype appeared many times. This chain links TRBV5-1 with TRBJ1-2; 11 bases map to TRBD1. The J segment lost 2 bases and the V segment lost 2 bases, leaving 5 bases of the junction unmatched. Per germline, CDR1 SGHRS and CDR2 YFSETQ. This CDR3 contains 16 residues. CDR3 sequence reads: CASSFGQGAKNYGYTF. The CDR3 DNA follows: TGCGCCAGCAGCTTTGGACAGGGGGCAAAAAACTATGGCTACACCTTC.

In this sample, this clonotype turned up a few times. The chain has TRBV25-1 and TRBJ1-4; D not certain. The CDR3 runs to 15 residues. Germline V gene sequence: CDR1 MGHDK, CDR2 SYGVNS. V dropped 1 base and J dropped 7 bases, with 13 bases sitting between them. The CDR3 is CASSESQAPGEKLFF. The CDR3 nucleotides are TGTGCCAGCAGTGAATCTCAGGCGCCGGGTGAAAAACTGTTTTTT.

For the CDR3, the DNA is TGTGCCAGCAGTTTAGAGCGGGAGGGCGACGAGCAGTACTTC. This encodes CASSLEREGDEQYF. V and J are TRBV12-3 or TRBV12-4 and TRBJ2-7; 10 bases agree with TRBD2. V lost 1 base to trimming and J lost 5 bases; unmatched junction nucleotides: 2. The CDR3 contains 14 residues.

This clonotype appeared a few times. This sequence joins TRBV19 and TRBJ2-2; D is ambiguous. Germline V gene lookup returns CDR1 LNHDA and CDR2 SQIVND (reference sequence). Trimming stripped 1 base from V and 5 bases from J, with 8 bases between. There are 14 residues in the CDR3. The CDR3 bases are TGTGCCAGTAGTATAGGATGGGGAACCGGGGAGCTGTTTTTT. Translated, it gives CASSIGWGTGELFF.

The table lists this clonotype with a few counts. The chain is built from TRBV19 and TRBJ2-6; D gene ambiguous. Germline V gene data show CDR1 as LNHDA and CDR2 as SQIVND (reference sequence). The CDR3 contains 18 residues. V lost 7 bases and J 2 bases, leaving 21 bases between the germline ends. CDR3 in amino acids: CASKTTLRLAPGANVLTF. The CDR3 bases are TGTGCCAGTAAAACGACCCTACGTCTGGCCCCTGGGGCCAACGTCCTGACTTTC.

The sample holds many counts of this clonotype. This chain connects TRBV2 to TRBJ2-1; D is perhaps TRBD2 (6 bases). Trimming took 6 bases from V and 9 from J, leaving 18 bases between them. Looked up from germline, CDR1 is SNHLY and CDR2 is FYNNEI. There are 14 residues in the CDR3. DNA of the CDR3: TGTGCCAGCAGAGACCGGGACTCCTCTCCTGAGCAGTTCTTC. It encodes CASRDRDSSPEQFF.

This clonotype was picked up a small number of times. The rearrangement links TRBV5-1 to TRBJ2-7; D gene ambiguous. CDR1 and CDR2 (germline): SGHRS, YFSETQ. The CDR3 contains 13 residues. The V and J ends lost 5 bases and 3 bases respectively, with 12 bases between them. This CDR3 reads CASSTGRIYEQYF. DNA for the CDR3: TGCGCCAGCAGTACTGGACGGATCTACGAGCAGTACTTC. The full variable domain, rest sourced from reference TRBV5-1 and TRBJ2-7, is KAGVTQTPRYLIKTRGQQVTLSCSPISGHRSVSWYQQTPGQGLQFLFEYFSETQRNKGNFPGRFSGRQFSNSRSEMNVSTLELGDSALYLCASSTGRIYEQYFGPGTRLTVT.

The J gene is TRBJ2-2, the V gene TRBV20-1; 10 bases map to TRBD1. V trimming: 5 bases; J trimming: 4 bases; junction bases outside the gene matches: 4. This CDR3 is built from 14 residues. The germline gives CDR1 DFQATT, CDR2 SNEGSKA (reference sequence). CDR3: CSAWDRGGTGELFF. Here the CDR3 DNA reads TGCAGTGCTTGGGACAGGGGAGGCACCGGGGAGCTGTTTTTT.

Only a few counts were recorded for this clonotype. The chain recombines TRBV7-8 with TRBJ2-7, with 8 bases that match TRBD1. Unmatched junction bases numbered 12, after V lost 4 bases and J lost 7 bases. Germline V gene lookup returns CDR1 SGHVS and CDR2 FQNEAQ. There are 15 residues in the CDR3. The CDR3 reads CASSSEVSDRAEQYF. CDR3 nucleotides: TGTGCCAGCAGCTCCGAGGTCTCGGACAGGGCTGAGCAGTACTTC.

This clonotype was found a few times. The rearrangement uses TRBV20-1 and TRBJ1-2; a possible D gene is TRBD1 (5 bases). V lost 3 bases and J lost 6, with 20 bases in between. Looked up from germline, CDR1 is DFQATT and CDR2 is SNEGSKA (reference sequence). CDR3 length equals 15 residues. The CDR3 loop is CSARLYRQKGNGYTF. The CDR3 bases are TGCAGTGCTAGGCTTTATAGGCAAAAGGGGAATGGCTACACCTTC.

The V and J genes are TRBV2 and TRBJ2-5; 8 nucleotides line up with TRBD1. CDR1 and CDR2 (germline): SNHLY, FYNNEI. The CDR3 runs to 13 residues. Unmatched junction bases numbered 3, after V lost 6 bases and J lost 3 bases. CDR3 region: CASSAQGEETQYF. CDR3 DNA: TGTGCCAGCAGCGCACAGGGGGAAGAGACCCAGTACTTC.

For this clonotype: The CDR3 carries no conserved terminal phenylalanine or tryptophan, so it likely arises from a read error. The CDR3 DNA follows: TGCGCCAGCAGTGAGTTGCATGAGCAGTTCTTG. Amino acids: CASSELHEQFL. V usage is TRBV10-2 and J usage is TRBJ2-1; D unclear. The V end was cut by 1 base, the J end by 8 bases, with 3 bases between. The CDR3 is 11 amino acids. Germline CDR1 and CDR2: WSHSY and SAAADI.

The J gene is TRBJ2-1, the V gene TRBV7-9; TRBD2 agrees at 10 bases. The V and J ends lost 0 bases and 7 bases, in that order; junction bases with no gene match: 9. This CDR3 has 17 amino acids. Germline values: CDR1 SEHNR, CDR2 FQNEAQ (reference sequence). DNA for the CDR3: TGTGCCAGCAGCTTAGCCCCTCTAGCGGGAGACCAGAATGAGCAGTTCTTC. Its translation is CASSLAPLAGDQNEQFF.

This clonotype was recorded many times. The rearrangement links TRBV7-9 to TRBJ1-3; the D gene is possibly TRBD1 (5 bases). Germline assignment: CDR1 SEHNR and CDR2 FQNEAQ (reference sequence). Trimming removed 0 bases at V and 0 bases at J, with 9 bases between. There are 16 residues in the CDR3. The CDR3 region is CASSLAGDPSGNTIYF. For the CDR3, the DNA is TGTGCCAGCAGCTTAGCAGGGGACCCCTCTGGAAACACCATATATTTT.

This clonotype appeared a few times. In nucleotides, the CDR3 is TGCAGTGCTACCAAGCGGGACGGGGTCTACGAGCAGTACTTC. This encodes CSATKRDGVYEQYF. V and J are TRBV20-1 and TRBJ2-7; 7 positions agree with TRBD2. The CDR3 runs 14 residues. Germline CDR1 reads DFQATT; CDR2 reads SNEGSKA (reference sequence). The V gene end was trimmed by 4 bases and the J gene end by 3 bases; junction bases not matched to a gene: 9.

This clonotype was seen a handful of times. This chain uses TRBV7-8 with TRBJ2-4; possible D gene TRBD2, 5 bases. There are 16 residues in the CDR3. Trimming shortened V by 2 bases and J by 0 bases, and 11 bases separated the two germline ends. CDR1 and CDR2 from the germline V gene are SGHVS and FQNEAQ. CDR3 nucleotides: TGTGCCAGCAGCTTACTGTCCGGGATAGCCAAAAACATTCAGTACTTC. Translated: CASSLLSGIAKNIQYF. Looking up the rest from reference TRBV7-8 and TRBJ2-4 gives the full variable domain: GAGVSQSPRYKVAKRGQDVALRCDPISGHVSLFWYQQALGQGPEFLTYFQNEAQLDKSGLPSDRFFAERPEGSVSTLKIQRTQQEDSAVYLCASSLLSGIAKNIQYFGAGTRLSVL.

This clonotype came up a few times. J is TRBJ2-7 and V is TRBV5-1; TRBD2 is a possible D gene (5 bases). Germline V gene data show CDR1 as SGHRS and CDR2 as YFSETQ. Trimming shortened V by 5 bases and J by 0 bases, and 9 bases separated the two germline ends. The CDR3 is made up of 13 amino acids. The CDR3 sequence: CASRGGTSYEQYF. As DNA, the CDR3 is TGCGCCAGCAGAGGAGGAACCTCCTACGAGCAGTACTTC.

This clonotype was seen at least ten times. V gene TRBV12-3 or TRBV12-4 combines with J gene TRBJ2-3; D gene ambiguous. The CDR3 is made up of 11 amino acids. V was pared by 8 bases and J by 0 bases, with 3 bases between. Here the CDR3 reads CASASTDTQYF. Written as DNA, the CDR3 is TGTGCCAGCGCAAGCACAGATACGCAGTATTTT.

This sequence joins TRBV9 and TRBJ2-3, with D tentatively TRBD1 or TRBD2 (5 bases each). Deletions cut 4 bases from V and 4 bases from J, with 22 bases between. CDR3 length: 17 residues. Per the germline V gene, CDR1 is SGDLS and CDR2 is YYNGEE. The chain's CDR3 is CASSPPGARLDPDTQYF. In DNA, the CDR3 is TGTGCCAGCAGCCCTCCCGGGGCACGGCTGGATCCAGATACGCAGTATTTT.

On this clonotype: A much more abundant neighbour one base away suggests this may be a read error. The CDR3 region has the DNA TGCAGTGCTAGAGATCGGGGGAGGGGCACCGGGGAGCTGTTTTTT. This codes for CSARDRGRGTGELFF. The chain employs TRBV20-1 and TRBJ2-2; 7 bases align to TRBD2. The CDR3 is made up of 15 amino acids. J was trimmed by 4 bases and V by 0 bases; bases with no gene match: 5. Germline values: CDR1 DFQATT, CDR2 SNEGSKA (reference sequence).

This clonotype was counted only a few times. The V call is TRBV2, the J call TRBJ2-1; 8 bases line up with TRBD1. CDR1 and CDR2 from the germline V gene are SNHLY and FYNNEI. The CDR3 is 14 amino acids. Trimming at V came to 6 bases and at J to 6 bases, leaving 7 bases not matched to a gene. The CDR3 sequence: CASSAGGARNEQFF. The CDR3 bases are TGTGCCAGCAGCGCAGGGGGCGCGCGCAATGAGCAGTTCTTC.

This clonotype was detected many times. The gene calls are TRBV20-1 and TRBJ2-2; 8 bases line up with TRBD2. Germline trimming cut 2 bases from V and 0 bases from J; bases unmatched to any gene: 8. In germline, CDR1 is DFQATT, CDR2 SNEGSKA (reference sequence). The CDR3 is 17 residues long. CDR3: CSARNPAGDANTGELFF. CDR3 coding DNA: TGCAGTGCTAGAAACCCAGCGGGGGATGCGAACACCGGGGAGCTGTTTTTT.

The J gene is TRBJ2-7, the V gene TRBV10-3; 7 bases match TRBD1. J gave up 1 base and V 2 bases, and 5 bases lay outside the gene matches. The germline CDR1 and CDR2 sequences are ENHRY and SYGVKD. CDR3 length: 15 amino acids. The CDR3 loop reads CAISEGPGQSYEQYF. The CDR3 region has the DNA TGTGCCATCAGTGAGGGACCGGGACAGTCCTACGAGCAGTACTTC.

The sample holds a few counts of this clonotype. The V call is TRBV7-9, the J call TRBJ2-5; D is undetermined. The V end lost 5 bases, the J end lost 4 bases, and 8 bases lay between the germline ends. Germline CDR1 is SEHNR and CDR2 is FQNEAQ (reference sequence). The CDR3 totals 12 residues. CDR3 DNA sequence: TGTGCCAGCAGCCGCCCCAGAGAGACCCAGTACTTC. Amino acids: CASSRPRETQYF.